The source of this T cell receptor beta chain is a study of OX40 agonist ivuxolimab in advanced cancers. Study in general: Patients in the trial were receiving intravenous ivuxolimab every 2 weeks, at doses of 0.01 to 10 mg/kg.

This CDR3 comprises 13 residues. Trimming removed 5 bases from V and 4 bases from J, with 11 bases in between. Germline CDR1 and CDR2: SEHNR and FQNEAQ (reference sequence). The repertoire was sequenced with immunoSEQ multiplex PCR; TCRdb's copy has only in-frame clones and lacks some. The table includes around 49,000 clones, approximately 88% detected once. Specimen: CD4+ or CD8+ T cells sorted from blood, collected in a trial of the OX40 agonist ivuxolimab. This sequence originates from an adult with an advanced solid tumor such as melanoma, head and neck, liver or kidney cancer. The J gene is TRBJ1-1, the V gene TRBV7-9, with unresolved D. Here the CDR3 reads CASSNTEGTEAFF. In DNA form, the CDR3 reads TGTGCCAGCAGCAATACAGAGGGCACTGAAGCTTTCTTT. Based on the CDR3 plus reference TRBV7-9 and TRBJ1-1, the full variable domain is DTGVSQNPRHKITKRGQNVTFRCDPISEHNRLYWYRQTLGQGPEFLTYFQNEAQLEKSRLLSDRFSAERPKGSFSTLEIQRTEQGDSAMYLCASSNTEGTEAFFGQGTRLTVV.